The present T cell receptor beta chain was sequenced within a study of T cells in Graves' hyperthyroidism and ophthalmopathy. This clonotype was observed a handful of times. Amplified TCR beta CDR3 regions came from RNA transcripts. HTBI primers were the set used in a first-round RT-PCR of the TCR CDR3. One entry per CDR3 protein results from TCRdb running MiXCR on the multiplex PCR reads. Of under 350,000 distinct CDR3 sequences in the sample, more than 15% are singletons; the top ten hold around 55%. Trimming removed 7 bases from V and 1 base from J; junction bases left unmatched: 8. The germline V gene has CDR1 SQVTM and CDR2 ANQGSEA. The CDR3 consists of 14 residues.

The sequence derives from a woman aged 55-69 years with Graves' ophthalmopathy. The sequenced sample consisted of blood. The chain employs TRBV29-1 and TRBJ1-1; 8 bases are shared with TRBD1. The DNA for the CDR3 is TGCAGCGCGTCCACCGGGACAGGGAACACTGAAGCTTTCTTT. The encoded protein is CSASTGTGNTEAFF.